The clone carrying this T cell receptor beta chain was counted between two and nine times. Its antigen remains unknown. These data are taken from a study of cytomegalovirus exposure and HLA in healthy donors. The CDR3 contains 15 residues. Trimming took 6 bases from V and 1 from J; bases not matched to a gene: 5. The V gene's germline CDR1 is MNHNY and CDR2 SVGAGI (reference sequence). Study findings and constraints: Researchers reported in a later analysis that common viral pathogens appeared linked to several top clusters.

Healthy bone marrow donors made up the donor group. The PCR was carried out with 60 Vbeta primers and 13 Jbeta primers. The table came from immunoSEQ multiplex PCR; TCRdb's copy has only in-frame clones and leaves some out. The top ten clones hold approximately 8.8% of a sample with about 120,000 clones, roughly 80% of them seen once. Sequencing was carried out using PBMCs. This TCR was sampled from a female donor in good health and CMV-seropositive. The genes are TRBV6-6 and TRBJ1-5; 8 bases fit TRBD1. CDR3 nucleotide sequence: TGTGCCAGCAGCGACAGGGGAATCAGCAATCAGCCCCAGCATTTT. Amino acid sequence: CASSDRGISNQPQHF.